The clone carrying this T cell receptor (beta chain) was seen only once. Its matching antigen is unknown. The data originate from a study of T cell responses to AZD1222 COVID-19 vaccine. The germline gives CDR1 SGHTA, CDR2 FQGNSA. The CDR3 loop spans 15 amino acids. The V end lost 2 bases, the J end lost 0 bases, and 9 bases lay between the germline ends. Whole-study findings and limits: White British donors predominated, females outnumbered males, and clonal diversity was possibly underestimated.

The data were produced by immunoSEQ multiplex PCR, yet TCRdb's version contains in-frame clones alone and is incomplete. The sample shows tens of thousands of clones, about nine tenths of them seen only once. This sequence joins TRBV7-2 and TRBJ2-3; D possibly corresponds to TRBD1 (6 bases). Sequences were derived from peripheral blood, sampled on day 0 of AZD1222 vaccination. The TCR was taken from an adult in good health. The CDR3 sequence is CASSLFQGSTDTQYF. CDR3 in DNA: TGTGCCAGCAGCTTATTCCAGGGGAGCACAGATACGCAGTATTTT.